This entry lists 22 T cell receptor beta chains sequenced from one sample in a study of blood T cell repertoires in COVID-19. Profiled with immunoSEQ multiplex PCR; TCRdb holds only in-frame clones, not every one. The profile shows 310,000 or so clones, approximately 91% of them singletons. The material sequenced was peripheral blood. The receptors come from a woman younger than 45 with COVID-19, enrolled during active disease.

The chain joins TRBV18 to TRBJ2-1; possible D gene TRBD2, 6 bases. The ends were cut back, 3 bases at V and 12 bases at J, with 21 bases in the middle. The CDR3 runs to 15 residues. Germline values: CDR1 KGHSH, CDR2 LQKENI. The CDR3 sequence is CASSPSTSQSSRQFF. CDR3 bases: TGTGCCAGCTCACCCTCGACTAGTCAGTCGTCCCGGCAGTTCTTC.

The CDR3 loop is CASSPTSGRFEQYF. As DNA, the CDR3 is TGTGCCAGCAGTCCGACTAGCGGGAGGTTTGAGCAGTACTTC. This chain uses TRBV27 with TRBJ2-7; TRBD2 matches at 13 bases. Germline V gene data show CDR1 as MNHEY and CDR2 as SMNVEV (reference sequence). V trimming: 5 bases; J trimming: 7 bases; junction bases outside the gene matches: 5. The CDR3 is 14 amino acids.

The chain joins TRBV9 to TRBJ2-7; tentatively, D is TRBD1 (6 bases). From germline, CDR1 is SGDLS and CDR2 YYNGEE. Trimming took 3 bases from V and 5 from J, leaving 15 bases between them. The CDR3 totals 14 residues. The CDR3 nucleotides read TGTGCCAGCAGCGCCTACAGGGAGACCAACGAGCAGTACTTC. It is translated as CASSAYRETNEQYF.

The V gene is TRBV15, the J gene TRBJ2-7; D is perhaps TRBD2 (6 bases). CDR1 and CDR2 (germline): LNHNV, YYDKDF (reference sequence). This CDR3 has 18 amino acids. Between the trimmed V and J ends, which lost 5 bases and 2 bases, there was a span of 25 bases. The CDR3 bases are TGTGCCACCAGCCCTTACCGGAGGGCAGGCCGCGGGACCTACGAGCAGTACTTC. Its translation is CATSPYRRAGRGTYEQYF.

This rearrangement joins TRBV11-3 to TRBJ2-1, with 12 bases that match TRBD2. Unmatched junction bases numbered 2, after V lost 3 bases and J lost 2 bases. This CDR3 comprises 16 residues. Germline CDR1 is SGHNT and CDR2 is YENEEA. Here the CDR3 reads CASSFRTSGTYNEQFF. For the CDR3, the DNA is TGTGCCAGCAGCTTCCGGACTAGCGGGACCTACAATGAGCAGTTCTTC.

CDR3 sequence reads: CATSGTGTYNEQFF. CDR3 bases: TGTGCCACCAGTGGGACAGGGACCTACAATGAGCAGTTCTTC. The gene calls are TRBV24-1 and TRBJ2-1; 8 bases fit TRBD1. Per the germline V gene, CDR1 is KGHDR and CDR2 is SFDVKD. Trimming cost V 5 bases and J 2 bases; bases outside gene matches: 1. The CDR3 is 14 residues long.

The gene calls are TRBV5-4 and TRBJ2-7; possible D gene TRBD1, 6 bases. Germline V gene sequence: CDR1 SGHNT, CDR2 YYREEE (reference sequence). The CDR3 length is 12 residues. V lost 4 bases to trimming and J lost 5 bases, with 10 bases between them. The CDR3: CASSGYRDEQYF. The CDR3 DNA follows: TGTGCCAGCAGCGGATACAGGGACGAGCAGTACTTC.

The chain recombines TRBV19 with TRBJ1-4; D uncertain. Per the germline V gene, CDR1 is LNHDA and CDR2 is SQIVND (reference sequence). This CDR3 has 14 amino acids. Trimming cost V 2 bases and J 5 bases, with 9 bases left between them. CDR3: CASSILGRNEKLFF. CDR3 sequence (DNA): TGTGCCAGTAGTATACTCGGGAGGAATGAAAAACTGTTTTTT.

The chain combines TRBV5-5 with TRBJ1-5; D not resolved. Trimming cost V 0 bases and J 5 bases, with 15 bases left between them. The CDR3 sequence is 16 residues long. Looked up from germline, CDR1 is SGHKS and CDR2 is YYEKEE (reference sequence). The CDR3 DNA is TGTGCCAGCAGCTTGGCCATTGGCAGGCCCGATCAGCCCCAGCATTTT. This codes for CASSLAIGRPDQPQHF.

This chain joins TRBV27 and TRBJ1-2; 9 bases are shared with TRBD1. This CDR3 region has 16 residues. Germline V gives CDR1 MNHEY, CDR2 SMNVEV (reference sequence). The ends lost 2 bases at V and 8 bases at J; junction bases unmatched: 12. The chain's CDR3 is CASSLIRPGQGIGYTF. The CDR3 DNA follows: TGTGCCAGCAGTTTAATCCGCCCGGGACAGGGAATCGGCTACACCTTC.

V gene TRBV27 combines with J gene TRBJ2-7; TRBD1 matches 10 bases. Looked up from germline, CDR1 is MNHEY and CDR2 is SMNVEV (reference sequence). V lost 6 bases, J lost 2 bases, and 7 bases stayed unmatched. The CDR3 is 15 amino acids. In nucleotides, the CDR3 is TGTGCCAGCAGAGACGGACAGGGGGGCCCCTACGAGCAGTACTTC. Amino acid sequence: CASRDGQGGPYEQYF.

The chain joins TRBV2 to TRBJ2-7; 11 nucleotides agree with TRBD1. CDR3 size: 14 residues. With V trimmed by 7 bases and J by 3 bases, 5 bases remained unmatched. Looked up from germline, CDR1 is SNHLY and CDR2 is FYNNEI. DNA of the CDR3: TGTGCCAGCATAAGGGACAGGGGGGTCTACGAGCAGTACTTC. Protein product: CASIRDRGVYEQYF.

CDR3 region: CATDPGGKKYWKTLHF. The CDR3 region has the DNA TGTGCCACCGATCCAGGAGGCAAAAAGTATTGGAAAACCCTCCACTTT. The chain employs TRBV24-1 and TRBJ1-6, with D hard to call. Germline lookup yields CDR1 KGHDR and CDR2 SFDVKD. The CDR3 is 16 residues long. Between the trimmed V and J ends, which lost 9 bases and 14 bases, there was a span of 28 bases.

V is TRBV27 and J is TRBJ2-7; a possible D gene is TRBD1 (6 bases). CDR1 and CDR2 (germline): MNHEY, SMNVEV (reference sequence). CDR3 length equals 14 residues. Trimming took 0 bases from V and 4 from J, leaving 10 bases between them. The CDR3 DNA reads TGTGCCAGCAGTTTATCGGGACATCATTACGAGCAGTACTTC. Translated, it gives CASSLSGHHYEQYF.

V usage is TRBV9 and J usage is TRBJ2-3, with TRBD2 identical over 9 bases. The CDR3 is 19 amino acids. The V gene end was trimmed by 3 bases and the J gene end by 4 bases; junction bases not matched to a gene: 18. Germline loops: CDR1 SGDLS, CDR2 YYNGEE. The CDR3, as DNA: TGTGCCAGCAGCGCCCTAAGAAGTCGGCGGGAGGGCCTCTCAGATACGCAGTATTTT. This gives the protein CASSALRSRREGLSDTQYF.

The chain recombines TRBV7-6 with TRBJ2-1, with 7 nucleotides matching TRBD2. From germline, CDR1 is SGHVS and CDR2 FNYEAQ. Unmatched junction bases numbered 9, after V lost 0 bases and J lost 10 bases. The CDR3 has 15 amino acids. Here the CDR3 DNA reads TGTGCCAGCAGCTTAGCCCCCAGCGGGGTGGGGGAGCAGTTCTTC. Amino acid sequence: CASSLAPSGVGEQFF.

The V and J genes are TRBV10-3 and TRBJ2-5; 7 nucleotides line up with TRBD2. The CDR3 consists of 13 residues. Germline CDR1 and CDR2: ENHRY and SYGVKD. V was clipped by 7 bases and J by 5 bases; unmatched bases: 7. This CDR3 is CAIKVAGGETQYF. CDR3 coding DNA: TGTGCCATCAAGGTAGCGGGTGGGGAGACCCAGTACTTC.

The chain couples TRBV5-1 to TRBJ1-3; no firm D call. Germline CDR1 is SGHRS and CDR2 is YFSETQ. The germline V and J ends were trimmed by 4 bases and 0 bases, with 11 bases remaining between them. The CDR3 runs 15 residues. CDR3 sequence: CASSPVGASGNTIYF. CDR3 sequence (DNA): TGCGCCAGCAGCCCCGTGGGCGCCTCTGGAAACACCATATATTTT.

The table lists this clone with a few counts. The chain uses TRBV28 and TRBJ1-2; 11 bases match TRBD1. The germline V gene encodes CDR1 MDHEN and CDR2 SYDVKM. This CDR3 is built from 16 residues. V was clipped by 4 bases and J by 4 bases; unmatched bases: 8. For the CDR3, the DNA is TGTGCCAGCAGTTCGCGGACAGGGGGCCTATTCTATGGCTACACCTTC. Its translation is CASSSRTGGLFYGYTF.

This clone was seen a handful of times. This chain uses TRBV3-1 (or the pseudogene TRBV3-2) with TRBJ1-2; TRBD1 aligns across 9 bases. Trimming at V came to 5 bases and at J to 6 bases, leaving 10 bases not matched to a gene. In germline, CDR1 is LGHDT, CDR2 YNNKEL (reference sequence). The CDR3 length is 15 residues. The CDR3 coding sequence is TGTGCCAGCAGCTGGCGGGACAGGGCGGAACATGGCTACACCTTC. It codes for CASSWRDRAEHGYTF.

V and J are TRBV2 and TRBJ1-4, with D possibly being TRBD1 (6 bases). The germline V gene encodes CDR1 SNHLY and CDR2 FYNNEI. The CDR3 loop spans 16 amino acids. V lost 10 bases to trimming and J lost 8 bases, with 26 bases between them. For the CDR3, the DNA is TGTGCCACAATATTGTTTGGGCACATCCAGGGGGAAAAACTGTTTTTT. Translation: CATILFGHIQGEKLFF.

The chain couples TRBV5-5 to TRBJ1-1, with D uncertain. Germline V gives CDR1 SGHKS, CDR2 YYEKEE (reference sequence). This CDR3 is 13 amino acids long. The V end was cut by 2 bases, the J end by 3 bases, with 8 bases between. CDR3 nucleotide sequence: TGTGCCAGCAGCTTCCAGGAAGACACTGAAGCTTTCTTT. This encodes CASSFQEDTEAFF. The entire variable domain, with the rest obtained from reference TRBV5-5 and TRBJ1-1, is as follows: DAGVTQSPTHLIKTRGQQVTLRCSPISGHKSVSWYQQVLGQGPQFIFQYYEKEERGRGNFPDRFSARQFPNYSSELNVNALLLGDSALYLCASSFQEDTEAFFGQGTRLTVV.